The following is a T cell receptor (beta chain) sequence with its context. The antigen is not known. The sample originates from a study of T cell responses to AZD1222 COVID-19 vaccine. Notes on the study in general: Unmutated regions of variants are reportedly targeted by nearly half of spike-specific TCRs. Rises in breadth and depth of Spike-specific TCRs came after two AZD1222 doses.

J gave up 0 bases and V 5 bases, and 6 bases lay outside the gene matches. This CDR3 contains 15 residues. CDR1 and CDR2 (germline): MDHEN, SYDVKM. The table came from immunoSEQ multiplex PCR; TCRdb's copy has only in-frame clones and leaves some out. The sample yields more than 95,000 clones, approximately 90% seen once. V gene TRBV28 combines with J gene TRBJ1-1; 7 nucleotides align to TRBD1. Specimen: peripheral blood, collected on day 0 of AZD1222 vaccination. This clonotype was obtained from an adult in good health. The CDR3 sequence: CASSPWDRMNTEAFF. Here the CDR3 DNA reads TGTGCCAGCAGTCCCTGGGACAGAATGAACACTGAAGCTTTCTTT.